These 26 T cell receptor beta chains were sequenced from one sample in a study of blood T cell repertoires in COVID-19. TCRdb's table, derived via immunoSEQ multiplex PCR, lists solely in-frame clones and lacks some. The sample gives around 50,000 clones, 70% to 85% of which show up once; 5.8% is in the top ten. Sequencing was done on a sample of PBMCs or T cells enriched from blood (not recorded which). The receptors originated from a woman aged 45 to 65 with acute COVID-19.

The chain is built from TRBV11-3 and TRBJ1-1, with D possibly being TRBD1 (5 bases). This CDR3 is built from 11 residues. Looked up from germline, CDR1 is SGHNT and CDR2 is YENEEA. V was pared by 5 bases and J by 8 bases, with 9 bases between. Here the CDR3 reads CASSANREAFF. DNA for the CDR3: TGTGCCAGCAGCGCAAACAGGGAAGCTTTCTTT.

The chain joins TRBV4-2 to TRBJ1-2, with a possible D match to TRBD1 (6 bases). CDR3 size: 18 residues. CDR1 is LGHNA, CDR2 YNFKEQ, per germline. V gave up 0 bases and J gave up 8 bases, with 25 bases separating them. DNA of the CDR3: TGTGCCAGCAGCCAAGATAGGGGAGGGGGGCCCGATCCGACGGGCTACACCTTC. Encoded protein: CASSQDRGGGPDPTGYTF.

V and J are TRBV19 and TRBJ2-5, with a possible D match to TRBD2 (6 bases). The CDR3 length is 16 residues. V shed 3 bases and J shed 7 bases, with 21 bases lying between them. Germline assignment: CDR1 LNHDA and CDR2 SQIVND (reference sequence). CDR3 sequence: CASSIRNSNQAGTQYF. CDR3 coding DNA: TGTGCCAGTAGTATCAGAAACAGTAACCAAGCGGGGACCCAGTACTTC.

This clone was counted only a few times. The rearrangement links TRBV15 to TRBJ2-5, with D perhaps TRBD1 (5 bases). The CDR3 is made up of 15 amino acids. Per germline, CDR1 LNHNV and CDR2 YYDKDF (reference sequence). V dropped 0 bases and J dropped 6 bases, with 14 bases sitting between them. For the CDR3, the DNA is TGTGCCACCAGCAGAGATATAAGCAGGGCCCAGACCCAGTACTTC. Protein: CATSRDISRAQTQYF.

This chain uses TRBV7-8 with TRBJ2-1; 12 bases fit TRBD2. J was trimmed by 5 bases and V by 4 bases; bases with no gene match: 3. CDR1 is SGHVS, CDR2 FQNEAQ, per germline. CDR3 size: 15 residues. CDR3 sequence reads: CASSSLAGGNNEQFF. DNA for the CDR3: TGTGCCAGCAGCTCCCTAGCGGGGGGGAACAATGAGCAGTTCTTC. The entire variable domain, with the rest obtained from reference TRBV7-8 and TRBJ2-1, is as follows: GAGVSQSPRYKVAKRGQDVALRCDPISGHVSLFWYQQALGQGPEFLTYFQNEAQLDKSGLPSDRFFAERPEGSVSTLKIQRTQQEDSAVYLCASSSLAGGNNEQFFGPGTRLTVL.

CDR3 region: CAIGDGGYGYTF. The CDR3 DNA reads as TGTGCCATCGGGGACGGGGGTTATGGCTACACCTTC. The chain couples TRBV10-3 to TRBJ1-2, with D maybe TRBD1 (5 bases). Germline CDR1 ENHRY, CDR2 SYGVKD. This CDR3 is 12 amino acids long. Trimming shortened V by 8 bases and J by 5 bases, and 12 bases separated the two germline ends.

V gene TRBV13 combines with J gene TRBJ1-4; the match to TRBD1 covers 7 bases. This CDR3 has 13 amino acids. V was pared by 11 bases and J by 12 bases, with 15 bases of the junction left unmatched. CDR1 is PRHDT and CDR2 is FYEKMQ in the germline V gene (reference sequence). The CDR3 is CASGQSAGGELFF. For the CDR3, the DNA is TGTGCCTCGGGACAGAGCGCGGGGGGGGAACTGTTTTTT.

CDR3: CASSSGLLVYGYTF. Here the CDR3 DNA reads TGTGCCAGCAGCTCGGGACTGTTAGTCTATGGCTACACCTTC. The chain has TRBV7-3 and TRBJ1-2, with D perhaps matching TRBD1 (5 bases). Looked up from germline, CDR1 is SGHTA and CDR2 is FQGTGA. V was pared by 4 bases and J by 4 bases, with 13 bases between. This CDR3 has 14 residues.

The chain uses TRBV7-9 and TRBJ1-1; TRBD1 matches at 11 bases. V lost 3 bases and J lost 1; bases outside the gene matches: 7. The germline gives CDR1 SEHNR, CDR2 FQNEAQ (reference sequence). The CDR3 consists of 17 residues. The CDR3 protein is CASSFGGQGAPNTEAFF. The CDR3, as DNA: TGTGCCAGCAGCTTTGGAGGACAGGGGGCACCGAACACTGAAGCTTTCTTT.

The chain recombines TRBV7-8 with TRBJ2-7; D may be TRBD1 (5 bases). This CDR3 has 14 amino acids. Trimming took 6 bases from V and 2 from J, leaving 14 bases between them. CDR1 is SGHVS, CDR2 FQNEAQ, per germline. The CDR3 reads CASSSGRTTYEQYF. DNA of the CDR3: TGTGCCAGCAGTTCAGGACGGACAACCTACGAGCAGTACTTC.

This chain connects TRBV5-4 to TRBJ2-5; 8 positions match TRBD1. The CDR3 is 13 amino acids. Germline V gene data show CDR1 as SGHNT and CDR2 as YYREEE (reference sequence). With 5 bases clipped from V and 5 bases from J, the junction kept 5 bases outside the gene matches. CDR3 in DNA: TGTGCCAGCAGTCCGACAGGGGACGAGACCCAGTACTTC. Amino acids: CASSPTGDETQYF.

The table lists this clone with a count of one. This chain links TRBV9 with TRBJ2-7; 7 nucleotides align to TRBD1. The length of the CDR3 is 19 residues. With V trimmed by 0 bases and J by 0 bases, 15 bases remained unmatched. Germline V CDR1 and CDR2: SGDLS, YYNGEE. The CDR3 loop is CASSVDWTVPGGFSYEQYF. CDR3 DNA sequence: TGTGCCAGCAGCGTAGACTGGACGGTCCCAGGGGGTTTCTCCTACGAGCAGTACTTC. Supplemented by reference TRBV9 and TRBJ2-7, the full variable domain reads DSGVTQTPKHLITATGQRVTLRCSPRSGDLSVYWYQQSLDQGLQFLIQYYNGEERAKGNILERFSAQQFPDLHSELNLSSLELGDSALYFCASSVDWTVPGGFSYEQYFGPGTRLTVT.

This clone has a single count. This chain uses TRBV6-5 with TRBJ1-2; D perhaps matches TRBD1 (6 bases). V was clipped by 2 bases and J by 2 bases, with 15 bases between them. CDR1 and CDR2 from the germline V gene are MNHEY and SVGAGI. The CDR3 is 16 amino acids. The CDR3 DNA sequence: TGTGCCAGCAGTTACACACAGGGAGGGGGGAACTATGGCTACACCTTC. This sequence encodes CASSYTQGGGNYGYTF.

The chain recombines TRBV3-1 (or the pseudogene TRBV3-2) with TRBJ2-2, with a tentative D call TRBD2 (7 bases). Trimming removed 3 bases at V and 3 bases at J, with 11 bases between. Germline V lookup: CDR1 LGHDT, CDR2 YNNKEL (reference sequence). This CDR3 is built from 15 residues. DNA of the CDR3: TGTGCCAGCAGCCAGATGGGGGGGCACACCGGGGAGCTGTTTTTT. Its translation is CASSQMGGHTGELFF.

This clone was seen a few times. This sequence joins TRBV3-1 (or the pseudogene TRBV3-2) and TRBJ1-5; no definite D call. V lost 3 bases, J lost 0 bases, and 9 bases lay in between. Germline V CDR1 and CDR2: LGHDT, YNNKEL (reference sequence). There are 15 residues in the CDR3. The CDR3 sequence is CASSQGANSNQPQHF. CDR3 nucleotide sequence: TGTGCCAGCAGCCAGGGAGCAAATAGCAATCAGCCCCAGCATTTT.

The chain carries TRBV5-4 and TRBJ1-2; unclear D gene. V was pared by 2 bases and J by 7 bases, with 9 bases between. The germline V gene encodes CDR1 SGHNT and CDR2 YYREEE (reference sequence). The CDR3 runs 12 residues. The CDR3 DNA is TGTGCCAGCAGCTTTCCCGGACTTGGCTACACCTTC. Protein: CASSFPGLGYTF.

The chain is built from TRBV2 and TRBJ1-5; 7 bases line up with TRBD1. Germline V lookup: CDR1 SNHLY, CDR2 FYNNEI. V dropped 4 bases and J dropped 0; count of bases not matched to a gene: 6. The CDR3 is 16 residues long. The CDR3 is CASSGDSGYSNQPQHF. In DNA form, the CDR3 reads TGTGCCAGCAGTGGGGACAGCGGATATAGCAATCAGCCCCAGCATTTT.

This clone was recorded once. V usage is TRBV5-4 and J usage is TRBJ2-1; 11 bases are a match to TRBD2. The trim removed 4 bases at V and 6 bases at J, leaving 12 bases unmatched. CDR3 length equals 17 residues. Germline V gene sequence: CDR1 SGHNT, CDR2 YYREEE (reference sequence). The CDR3 DNA sequence: TGTGCCAGCAGCCGTTTATCACTAGCGGGGGAGGCCAATGAGCAGTTCTTC. Protein: CASSRLSLAGEANEQFF.

V gene TRBV6-4 combines with J gene TRBJ2-3; no definite D call. Trimming removed 3 bases at V and 4 bases at J, with 14 bases between. The length of the CDR3 is 15 residues. Germline CDR1 is MRHNA and CDR2 is SNTAGT. The CDR3, as DNA: TGTGCCAGCAGTGAGGTAGCTGGTACCTCAGATACGCAGTATTTT. Translating gives CASSEVAGTSDTQYF.

This chain links TRBV20-1 with TRBJ2-7; TRBD2 matches 8 bases. The CDR3 runs to 15 residues. V dropped 4 bases and J dropped 5; count of bases not matched to a gene: 13. Germline loops: CDR1 DFQATT, CDR2 SNEGSKA (reference sequence). The CDR3 sequence is CSANDAGGLFHEQYF. For the CDR3, the DNA is TGCAGTGCTAATGACGCGGGGGGCCTCTTCCACGAGCAGTACTTC.

The chain has TRBV5-1 and TRBJ2-7; possible D gene TRBD1, 6 bases. The V gene lost 7 bases and the J gene lost 3 bases, with 8 bases spanning the gap. CDR1 is SGHRS, CDR2 YFSETQ, per germline. This CDR3 contains 11 residues. The DNA of the CDR3 is TGCGCCAGCCGGGACATCTACGAGCAGTACTTC. Protein product: CASRDIYEQYF.

This clone was seen only a few times. The chain employs TRBV7-3 and TRBJ2-2, with D perhaps TRBD2 (5 bases). Trimming removed 2 bases at V and 1 base at J, with 8 bases between. Germline V gene lookup returns CDR1 SGHTA and CDR2 FQGTGA. There are 15 residues in the CDR3. CDR3 residues: CASSLLGGNTGELFF. The DNA for the CDR3 is TGTGCCAGCAGCTTATTAGGAGGGAACACCGGGGAGCTGTTTTTT.

This clone was seen a few times. The genes are TRBV6-1 and TRBJ2-1, with 9 bases matching TRBD1. With V trimmed by 4 bases and J by 5 bases, 12 bases remained unmatched. The CDR3 length is 17 residues. Germline V gives CDR1 MNHNS, CDR2 SASEGT. The CDR3 reads CASSAGTGSMRNNEQFF. The CDR3, as DNA: TGTGCCAGCAGTGCGGGGACAGGGTCTATGAGAAACAATGAGCAGTTCTTC.

The chain joins TRBV28 to TRBJ2-7; D is possibly TRBD1 (5 bases). V gave up 2 bases and J gave up 3 bases, with 8 bases separating them. Germline CDR1 and CDR2: MDHEN and SYDVKM. The CDR3 contains 13 residues. The chain's CDR3 is CASSLLRVYEQYF. The CDR3 DNA reads TGTGCCAGCAGTTTACTCAGGGTCTACGAGCAGTACTTC.

This clone was seen a handful of times. The rearrangement uses TRBV3-1 (or the pseudogene TRBV3-2) and TRBJ1-1; D perhaps matches TRBD1 (6 bases). Trimming removed 0 bases from V and 3 bases from J, with 14 bases in between. Germline loops: CDR1 LGHDT, CDR2 YNNKEL (reference sequence). This CDR3 comprises 16 residues. Here the CDR3 reads CASSQDNRVMYTEAFF. The CDR3 DNA reads TGTGCCAGCAGCCAAGATAACAGGGTGATGTACACTGAAGCTTTCTTT.

The chain joins TRBV20-1 to TRBJ1-6; no clear D gene. V lost 3 bases and J 5 bases, leaving 14 bases between the germline ends. Germline V CDR1 and CDR2: DFQATT, SNEGSKA (reference sequence). The length of the CDR3 is 15 residues. The chain's CDR3 is CSASPQNINNSPLHF. CDR3 sequence (DNA): TGCAGTGCTAGTCCGCAGAACATTAATAATTCACCCCTCCACTTT.